This T cell receptor (beta chain) is drawn from a study of Graves' ophthalmopathy and Graves' hyperthyroidism. Study at large: Ahead of any treatment, peripheral blood was obtained at the initial diagnosis.

TCR beta CDR3 regions were amplified from RNA transcripts. The first-round RT-PCR employed HTBI primers together with the Qiagen OneStep RT-PCR kit. A multiplex PCR was then performed as the second round. Each CDR3 protein gets one entry after TCRdb re-called the multiplex PCR reads with MiXCR. This table has hundreds of thousands of distinct CDR3 sequences, roughly 21% appearing once. This clonotype was recorded a few times. As yet, its antigen is unknown. General study points: Most thyroid clonotypes with frequency above 0.001 were detected in blood too.

The CDR3 has 13 amino acids. Germline CDR1 is MNHEY and CDR2 is SVGEGT. V shed 8 bases and J 5 bases; nucleotides not matched to a gene: 7. The authors enrolled newly diagnosed hyperthyroidism patients aged 18 to 65 with under 2 months' duration. The PBMCs used were ones drawn from over 9.5 ml of fresh peripheral blood. The sequencing input was peripheral blood. The sequence was obtained from a woman aged 18-29 years with stable Graves' hyperthyroidism. The chain combines TRBV6-2 or TRBV6-3 with TRBJ1-1, with TRBD1 identical over 8 bases. This CDR3 reads CASRRQGRTEAFF. In DNA, the CDR3 is TGTGCCAGCCGCCGACAGGGGCGGACTGAAGCTTTCTTT.